This TCR beta chain was obtained from a study of blood T cell repertoires in COVID-19 (dated by TCRdb to the early 2020s). For the study in its entirety: The collaborator samples originated in the United States, Italy and Spain and spanned the acute and convalescent phases of COVID-19. The material from the prospective study consisted of cDNA or gDNA derived from T cells, B-cell-depleted T cells, or PBMCs. A freely available public database, intended as a resource for researchers studying the immune response to SARS-CoV-2, is where the repertoires were released. Samples were obtained from the ongoing ImmuneRACE study (first 160 participants) and from 1,200 or so subjects provided by 6 global collaborators. Where HLA class I and class II types were available, the types were taken from metadata supplied by the sample provider, not from assay-based typing. The dataset comprised deeply sampled blood TCRbeta repertoires from subjects exposed to, actively infected with, or recovered from COVID-19. Nearly every sample came with metadata listing a de-identified subject ID, COVID-19 status, age in years and sex. Broader findings and caveats from the paper: The quantity of clinical and demographic metadata differed by source and by participant and was supplied without curation.

As for this clone: Its recognized antigen is unknown. No much larger clone is present one base from it, and per-base qualities are unavailable.

Whole blood was collected in K2EDTA tubes by collaborating institutions according to the institutions' own protocols. For TCRbeta analysis, collaborator samples were shipped as frozen whole blood, as isolated PBMCs, or as DNA extracted from either sample type. TCRbeta CDR3 regions were amplified from genomic DNA using the immunoSEQ Assay, a bias-controlled multiplex PCR. In the paper's pipeline: Nucleated cell counts per sample were estimated from amplification of reference gene primers within the assay. To quantify the absolute abundance of each unique TCRbeta CDR3 rearrangement, sequence reads were collapsed and filtered. For each sample, productive Simpson clonality was calculated as the square root of Simpson's diversity index over productive rearrangements. TCRdb limited this immuneACCESS table to in-frame rearrangements with V and J called. A share of clones is missing; checked studies link under half to unresolved V genes, and the rest is unexplained. That table is the source of V, J and clone size, and D and trimming were worked out from the DNA. The sample table contains under 200,000 clones; only one count was recorded for 85% to 90% of them. In total, the top ten clones hold 5.5% to 7% of the sample.

At the junction V is shortened by 1 base and J by 4 bases; bases outside the gene matches: 10. The germline V gene yields MNHNS for CDR1 and SASEGT for CDR2. The CDR3 starts with the cysteine, ends with the phenylalanine, and has 18 residues. This entry keeps only the CDR3 DNA: 54 bases, framed from base 1. The chain links TRBV6-1 with TRBJ2-5, and TRBD2 matches 12 of the central bases. The TCR sequence derives from a middle-aged man with active or convalescent COVID-19. Specimen: peripheral blood. The CDR3 protein is CASSEVGLAGGPGETQYF. Read as DNA, the sequence is TGTGCCAGCAGTGAAGTCGGCCTAGCGGGAGGGCCAGGAGAGACCCAGTACTTC.